The TCR beta chain under discussion was sequenced for a study of shared clonotypes between healthy human individuals. Turning to the study itself: CD4 naive and CD4 memory each took three plates per donor, while CD8 naive took two and CD8 memory one.

In the case of this clone: No antigen is known for it.

TCRdb keeps only in-frame clones here, not all; method: immunoSEQ multiplex PCR. Among some 2.4 million clones listed, 80% to 95% were seen once. Study-wide findings and caveats: The small donor group covered limited genetic and exposure diversity. Generation probability values for non-shared clonotypes were lower than those for clonotypes shared by all four donors.

The CDR3 extends over 16 amino acids. The V gene's germline CDR1 is SGHRS and CDR2 YFSETQ. J lost 5 bases, V lost 0 bases, and 6 bases had no gene match. Input material: naive CD4+ T cells from PBMCs. The subset denotes: CD45RA+ positively selected. This clonotype originated in a man aged 18 to 29 in good health. Some clones in this sample may be carry-over from other donors' samples. The V gene is TRBV5-1, the J gene TRBJ2-1; 9 bases agree with TRBD2. DNA for the CDR3: TGCGCCAGCAGCTTGGGGCTAGCGGGACCCAACAATGAGCAGTTCTTC. Translated: CASSLGLAGPNNEQFF.